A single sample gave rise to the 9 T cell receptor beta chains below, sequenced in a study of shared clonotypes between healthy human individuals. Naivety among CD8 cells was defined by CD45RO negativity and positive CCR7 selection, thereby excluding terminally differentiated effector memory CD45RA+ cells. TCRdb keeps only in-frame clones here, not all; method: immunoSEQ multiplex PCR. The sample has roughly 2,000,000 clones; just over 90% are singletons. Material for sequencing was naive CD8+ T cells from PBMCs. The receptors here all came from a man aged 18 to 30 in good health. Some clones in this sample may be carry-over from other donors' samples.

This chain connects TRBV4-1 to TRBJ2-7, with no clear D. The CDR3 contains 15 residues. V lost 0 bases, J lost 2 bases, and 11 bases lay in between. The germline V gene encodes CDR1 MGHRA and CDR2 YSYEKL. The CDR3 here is CASSQDVLLTYEQYF. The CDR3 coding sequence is TGCGCCAGCAGCCAAGACGTCCTGCTAACCTACGAGCAGTACTTC.

The CDR3, as DNA: TGTGCCAGCAGTTTTTTTCCGAGGGACTCCTACGAGCAGTACTTC. Amino acid sequence: CASSFFPRDSYEQYF. The chain is built from TRBV27 and TRBJ2-7; D may be TRBD2 (5 bases). Trimming removed 3 bases at V and 0 bases at J, with 12 bases between. The CDR3 sequence is 15 residues long. Germline lookup yields CDR1 MNHEY and CDR2 SMNVEV (reference sequence).

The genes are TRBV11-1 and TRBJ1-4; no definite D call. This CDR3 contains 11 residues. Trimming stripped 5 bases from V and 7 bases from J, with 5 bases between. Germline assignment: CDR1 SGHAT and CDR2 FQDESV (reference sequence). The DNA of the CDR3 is TGTGCCAGCAGCCCCGGTGAAAAACTGTTTTTT. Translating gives CASSPGEKLFF.

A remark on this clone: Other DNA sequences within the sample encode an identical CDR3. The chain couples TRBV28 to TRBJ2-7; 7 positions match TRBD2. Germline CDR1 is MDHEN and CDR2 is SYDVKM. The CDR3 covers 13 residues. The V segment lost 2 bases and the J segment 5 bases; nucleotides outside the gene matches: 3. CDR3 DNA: TGTGCCAGCAGTTTACGTCTAGCGGACGAGCAGTACTTC. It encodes CASSLRLADEQYF.

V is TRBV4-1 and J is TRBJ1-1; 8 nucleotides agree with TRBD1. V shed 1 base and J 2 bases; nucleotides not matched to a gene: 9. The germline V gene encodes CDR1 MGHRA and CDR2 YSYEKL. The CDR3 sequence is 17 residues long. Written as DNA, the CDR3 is TGCGCCAGCAGCCAAGCAGGGGGCCCCCCCCGAAACACTGAAGCTTTCTTT. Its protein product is CASSQAGGPPRNTEAFF.

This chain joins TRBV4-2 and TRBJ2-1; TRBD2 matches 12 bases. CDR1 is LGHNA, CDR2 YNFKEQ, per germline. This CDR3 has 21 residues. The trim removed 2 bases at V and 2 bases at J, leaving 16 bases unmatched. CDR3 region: CASSQYRKRTSGMFTYNEQFF. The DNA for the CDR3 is TGTGCCAGCAGCCAATATCGTAAGAGGACTAGCGGGATGTTCACCTACAATGAGCAGTTCTTC.

CDR3 DNA: TGTGCCAGTCGAGCGAGGGAACTCAATGAGCAGTTCTTC. Translation: CASRARELNEQFF. The gene calls are TRBV19 and TRBJ2-1, with D perhaps TRBD2 (5 bases). Germline V gene sequence: CDR1 LNHDA, CDR2 SQIVND (reference sequence). V gave up 8 bases and J gave up 6 bases, with 14 bases separating them. The CDR3 is 13 residues long.

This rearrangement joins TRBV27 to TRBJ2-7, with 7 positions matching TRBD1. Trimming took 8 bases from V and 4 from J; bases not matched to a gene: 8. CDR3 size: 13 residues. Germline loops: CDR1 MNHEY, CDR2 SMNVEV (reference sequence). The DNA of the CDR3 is TGTGCCAGCGGGGCAGGGACAGAATACGAGCAGTACTTC. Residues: CASGAGTEYEQYF.

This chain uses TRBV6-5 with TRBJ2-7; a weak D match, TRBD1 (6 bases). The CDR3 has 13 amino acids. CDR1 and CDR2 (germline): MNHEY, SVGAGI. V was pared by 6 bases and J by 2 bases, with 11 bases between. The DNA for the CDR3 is TGTGCCAGCAGGGGACAACCGACCTACGAGCAGTACTTC. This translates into CASRGQPTYEQYF.